The following is a TCR beta chain sequence with its context. The data belong to a study of blood T cell repertoires in COVID-19. On the study more broadly: PBMCs, B-cell-depleted T cells, or T cells were the source of the cDNA or gDNA that made up the material.

Researchers sorted participants into cohorts using their self-reported clinical history. Here immunoSEQ multiplex PCR was the method, and the copy in TCRdb shows in-frame clones only, minus some. The data hold a few hundred thousand clones, with 80% to 90% observed a single time. Germline loops: CDR1 SGHDT, CDR2 YYEEEE. V was cut by 0 bases and J by 5 bases, with 14 bases left in between. CDR3 length: 15 residues. Sample: PBMCs or T cells enriched from blood (not recorded which). V gene TRBV5-6 combines with J gene TRBJ2-5, with D possibly TRBD1 on 5 matching bases. This receptor was taken from a man aged 25 to 40 who had recovered from COVID-19. CDR3 loop: CASSLGAGSAETQYF. The CDR3 DNA reads TGTGCCAGCAGCTTGGGGGCAGGGTCCGCGGAGACCCAGTACTTC. Combining the CDR3 with reference TRBV5-6 and TRBJ2-5 gives the whole variable domain DAGVTQSPTHLIKTRGQQVTLRCSPKSGHDTVSWYQQALGQGPQFIFQYYEEEERQRGNFPDRFSGHQFPNYSSELNVNALLLGDSALYLCASSLGAGSAETQYFGPGTRLLVL.